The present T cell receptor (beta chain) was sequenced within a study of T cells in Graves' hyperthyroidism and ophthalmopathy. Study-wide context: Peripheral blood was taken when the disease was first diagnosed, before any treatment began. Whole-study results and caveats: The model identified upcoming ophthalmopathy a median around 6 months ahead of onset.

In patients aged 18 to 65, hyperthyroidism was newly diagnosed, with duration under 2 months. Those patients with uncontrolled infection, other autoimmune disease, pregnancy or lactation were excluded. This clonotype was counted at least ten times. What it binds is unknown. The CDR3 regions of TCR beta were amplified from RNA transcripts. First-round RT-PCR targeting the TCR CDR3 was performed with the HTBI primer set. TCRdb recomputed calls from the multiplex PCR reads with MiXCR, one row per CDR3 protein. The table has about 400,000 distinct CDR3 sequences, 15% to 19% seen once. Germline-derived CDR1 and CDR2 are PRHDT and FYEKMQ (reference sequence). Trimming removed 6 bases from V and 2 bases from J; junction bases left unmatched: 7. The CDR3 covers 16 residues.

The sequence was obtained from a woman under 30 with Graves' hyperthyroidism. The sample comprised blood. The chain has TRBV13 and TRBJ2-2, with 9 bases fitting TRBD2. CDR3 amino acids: CASSDRLAENTGELFF. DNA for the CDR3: TGTGCCAGCAGTGACCGACTAGCGGAAAACACCGGGGAGCTGTTTTTT.